The subject of this entry is one T cell receptor (beta chain). Its target is unknown. This record comes from a study of cytotoxic CD8 clonotypes in ibrutinib-treated CLL. In the study overall: With a range of 6 to 36, the median treatment time before response samples were taken was approximately 11 months. Samples averaged roughly 280,000 productive templates and approximately 100,000 productive rearrangements. General study findings and limits: Clonality correlated strongly with circulating CD8+ T cells and exceeded age-matched healthy donors at baseline.

Method: immunoSEQ multiplex PCR; TCRdb's copy keeps in-frame clones and lacks some. In the table there are some 290,000 clones, around four fifths of which are singletons. The germline V gene encodes CDR1 SQVTM and CDR2 ANQGSEA. This CDR3 has 16 residues. Losses at the gene ends were 0 bases for V and 3 bases for J; bases not matched to a gene: 11. The gene calls are TRBV29-1 and TRBJ2-7; 7 positions match TRBD2. The source of this sequence is a human donor with chronic lymphocytic leukemia. The input for sequencing was PBMCs, taken before ibrutinib treatment. The CDR3 spells CSVEDRGGEEGYEQYF. The CDR3 DNA is TGCAGCGTTGAAGATCGTGGGGGGGAAGAGGGCTACGAGCAGTACTTC.